This entry lists 30 T cell receptor beta chains sequenced from one sample in a study of response to subunit inactivated influenza vaccine. From the RT-PCR reads, TCRdb called clonotypes with MiXCR, one entry per CDR3 protein. Of about 580,000 distinct CDR3 sequences listed, 11% to 15% are singletons. Here the sequenced sample was PBMCs from blood, taken about 12 days after vaccination. The receptors stem from a man aged 50-59 years who received an inactivated influenza vaccine.

J is TRBJ1-5 and V is TRBV24-1, with D hard to call. This CDR3 has 15 amino acids. Trimming took off 6 bases at V and 2 bases at J, with 13 bases between the two ends. The germline V gene encodes CDR1 KGHDR and CDR2 SFDVKD. The CDR3 region is CATSSPEGGNQPQHF. CDR3 coding DNA: TGTGCCACCAGTTCTCCCGAAGGAGGCAATCAGCCCCAGCATTTT.

This clonotype was seen a few times. The chain is built from TRBV15 and TRBJ1-2; no firm D call. CDR3 length equals 13 residues. Germline V gene sequence: CDR1 LNHNV, CDR2 YYDKDF (reference sequence). Trimming removed 1 base from V and 4 bases from J, with 7 bases in between. The CDR3 spells CATSRGQSYGYTF. The CDR3 DNA reads as TGTGCCACCAGCAGAGGCCAGAGCTATGGCTACACCTTC.

The rearrangement links TRBV6-1 to TRBJ1-5, with 7 bases matching TRBD1. Germline V gene data show CDR1 as MNHNS and CDR2 as SASEGT. V lost 6 bases to trimming and J lost 5 bases; unmatched junction nucleotides: 7. The CDR3 totals 14 residues. This chain's CDR3 is CASSPGQNYQPQHF. CDR3 DNA sequence: TGTGCCAGCAGCCCGGGACAGAATTATCAGCCCCAGCATTTT.

The gene calls are TRBV20-1 and TRBJ2-1, with 14 bases matching TRBD2. CDR1 is DFQATT and CDR2 is SNEGSKA in the germline V gene (reference sequence). CDR3 size: 16 residues. With V trimmed by 0 bases and J by 8 bases, 6 bases remained unmatched. The CDR3 region is CSARDPGLAGVYEQFF. Here the CDR3 DNA reads TGCAGTGCTAGAGACCCGGGACTAGCGGGAGTTTATGAGCAGTTCTTC.

The J gene is TRBJ2-2, the V gene TRBV27, with a possible D match to TRBD2 (6 bases). Germline-derived CDR1 and CDR2 are MNHEY and SMNVEV (reference sequence). This CDR3 comprises 14 residues. V was shortened by 3 bases and J by 4 bases, with 9 bases between the two germline ends. CDR3 DNA sequence: TGTGCCAGCAGTTTGGTGGGACTCACCGGGGAGCTGTTTTTT. Its translation: CASSLVGLTGELFF.

The rearrangement links TRBV10-3 to TRBJ2-5, with a tentative D call TRBD2 (6 bases). The CDR3 is 13 amino acids. Germline CDR1 reads ENHRY; CDR2 reads SYGVKD. Between the trimmed V and J ends, which lost 5 bases and 1 base, there was a span of 8 bases. CDR3 nucleotides: TGTGCCATCAGTCGGGGGTTCCAAGAGACCCAGTACTTC. Residues: CAISRGFQETQYF.

There are a few counts of this clonotype. The J gene is TRBJ2-7, the V gene TRBV20-1, with D tentatively TRBD1 (5 bases). The CDR3 consists of 14 residues. Trimming took 7 bases from V and 3 from J, leaving 19 bases between them. Germline CDR1 is DFQATT and CDR2 is SNEGSKA (reference sequence). The CDR3 loop reads CSGQPDLGRYEQYF. The CDR3 DNA follows: TGCAGTGGGCAGCCAGACCTGGGGCGCTACGAGCAGTACTTC.

The chain couples TRBV4-3 to TRBJ2-3; the match to TRBD2 covers 8 bases. V was pared by 3 bases and J by 4 bases, with 9 bases of the junction left unmatched. The germline gives CDR1 LGHNA, CDR2 YSLEER. CDR3 length: 16 residues. The DNA for the CDR3 is TGCGCCAGCAGCCATTCGGTGAAGCGGGAGTCAGATACGCAGTATTTT. Its protein is CASSHSVKRESDTQYF.

This clonotype was counted ten times or more. The chain combines TRBV29-1 with TRBJ2-1, with 8 nucleotides matching TRBD2. Looked up from germline, CDR1 is SQVTM and CDR2 is ANQGSEA. The CDR3 loop spans 14 amino acids. Trimming removed 4 bases from V and 2 bases from J; junction bases left unmatched: 4. As DNA, the CDR3 is TGCAGCGTTGGTCCGGGAGGGCCCTACAATGAGCAGTTCTTC. Translating gives CSVGPGGPYNEQFF.

This clonotype came up once. The V and J genes are TRBV18 and TRBJ1-4, with D maybe TRBD1 (6 bases). CDR1 and CDR2 (germline): KGHSH, LQKENI. CDR3 length: 13 amino acids. V was trimmed by 3 bases and J by 16 bases, leaving 18 bases between them. The CDR3 reads CASSPNYQGPPFF. The CDR3 nucleotides are TGTGCCAGCTCACCGAACTATCAGGGGCCGCCGTTTTTT.

This clonotype was seen a handful of times. The chain is built from TRBV6-2 or TRBV6-3 and TRBJ2-7; 13 bases map to TRBD2. Germline-derived CDR1 and CDR2 are MNHEY and SVGEGT. V shed 2 bases, J shed 9 bases, and the junction held 10 bases outside the gene matches. The CDR3 consists of 16 residues. CDR3 sequence: CASSYRAGTSGMRQYF. The CDR3 coding sequence is TGTGCCAGCAGTTACCGTGCCGGGACTAGCGGGATGAGGCAGTACTTC.

This clonotype has at least ten counts. The rearrangement uses TRBV4-3 and TRBJ2-5; 9 positions agree with TRBD2. CDR1 and CDR2 from the germline V gene are LGHNA and YSLEER. The CDR3 has 16 amino acids. Trimming at V came to 0 bases and at J to 2 bases, leaving 4 bases not matched to a gene. The DNA of the CDR3 is TGCGCCAGCAGCCAAGATCGTCTAGCGGGACAAGAGACCCAGTACTTC. Translated: CASSQDRLAGQETQYF.

This clonotype has more than one count but fewer than ten. V usage is TRBV19 and J usage is TRBJ1-2; 12 nucleotides match TRBD1. V lost 3 bases, J lost 8 bases, and 7 bases stayed unmatched. CDR3 size: 15 residues. CDR1 and CDR2 (germline): LNHDA, SQIVND (reference sequence). The CDR3 loop reads CASSMRDRGRRGYTF. The CDR3 coding sequence is TGTGCCAGTAGTATGAGGGACAGGGGGCGACGGGGCTACACCTTC.

Here the CDR3 reads CSAIGEIGNQPQHF. CDR3 in DNA: TGCAGTGCTATTGGGGAGATAGGCAATCAGCCCCAGCATTTT. The chain uses TRBV20-1 and TRBJ1-5; D remains ambiguous. This CDR3 is 14 amino acids long. Trimming pared 4 bases from V and 2 bases from J, leaving 12 bases between. CDR1 and CDR2 from the germline V gene are DFQATT and SNEGSKA (reference sequence).

The rearrangement links TRBV6-2 or TRBV6-3 to TRBJ2-1, with 7 bases lining up with TRBD1. Germline assignment: CDR1 MNHEY and CDR2 SVGEGT. The CDR3 is 16 amino acids. V shed 6 bases and J 3 bases; nucleotides not matched to a gene: 11. CDR3 loop: CASRKQTGALYNEQFF. In DNA, the CDR3 is TGTGCCAGCAGAAAACAAACAGGGGCCCTCTACAATGAGCAGTTCTTC.

This clonotype was detected only a few times. V is TRBV29-1 and J is TRBJ2-3, with D possibly being TRBD1 or TRBD2 (5 bases each). This CDR3 has 14 residues. Germline CDR1 reads SQVTM; CDR2 reads ANQGSEA. V was pared by 1 base and J by 2 bases, with 10 bases between. The CDR3 nucleotides read TGCAGCGTTGAAGCCGGGACGGCCACAGATACGCAGTATTTT. Residues: CSVEAGTATDTQYF.

This clonotype was picked up many times. The J gene is TRBJ2-2, the V gene TRBV5-1; D is tentatively TRBD1 or TRBD2 (5 bases each). Germline CDR1 and CDR2: SGHRS and YFSETQ. The CDR3 covers 18 residues. Deletions cut 4 bases from V and 5 bases from J, with 24 bases between. CDR3 residues: CASSAPFGDVMETGELFF. The CDR3 DNA reads TGCGCCAGCAGCGCTCCGTTTGGGGACGTAATGGAAACCGGGGAGCTGTTTTTT.

The genes are TRBV12-3 or TRBV12-4 and TRBJ1-4; D is uncertain. The V end lost 1 base, the J end lost 10 bases, and 13 bases lay between the germline ends. The CDR3 length is 14 residues. Written as DNA, the CDR3 is TGTGCCAGCAGTTTAGGTCAGGCGGTCGGAAAACTGTTTTTT. It specifies CASSLGQAVGKLFF.

The chain is built from TRBV5-6 and TRBJ2-1; D perhaps matches TRBD1 (5 bases). This CDR3 has 13 residues. The germline CDR1 and CDR2 sequences are SGHDT and YYEEEE. Trimming stripped 3 bases from V and 12 bases from J, with 16 bases between. CDR3 residues: CASSSTRALGQFF. The CDR3 DNA is TGTGCCAGCAGCTCGACCAGGGCCCTGGGGCAGTTCTTC.

There are a few counts of this clonotype. This rearrangement joins TRBV29-1 to TRBJ2-3, with D possibly being TRBD1 (6 bases). Trimming pared 1 base from V and 4 bases from J, leaving 9 bases between. This CDR3 spans 13 amino acids. The V gene's germline CDR1 is SQVTM and CDR2 ANQGSEA. Here the CDR3 reads CSVEVAGADTQYF. The CDR3, as DNA: TGCAGCGTTGAAGTTGCAGGGGCAGATACGCAGTATTTT.

The gene calls are TRBV5-1 and TRBJ2-3; a weak D match, TRBD2 (5 bases). The CDR3 consists of 16 residues. CDR1 and CDR2 (germline): SGHRS, YFSETQ. The ends were cut back, 4 bases at V and 6 bases at J, with 21 bases in the middle. CDR3 region: CASSENLSGFTDTQYF. The DNA of the CDR3 is TGCGCCAGCAGCGAGAACTTATCGGGATTCACGGATACGCAGTATTTT.

CDR3 protein: CASSHMGSGSEAFF. The CDR3 bases are TGTGCCAGCAGTCATATGGGTAGCGGAAGTGAAGCTTTCTTT. The gene calls are TRBV6-1 and TRBJ1-1; D call uncertain. This CDR3 comprises 14 residues. Trimming took 5 bases from V and 7 from J, leaving 17 bases between them. Germline V gene lookup returns CDR1 MNHNS and CDR2 SASEGT.

This clonotype showed up just a few times. DNA of the CDR3: TGCAGTGCTAGAGACGTGGGACTAGCGGGAAATGAATATGCCAAAAACATTCAGTACTTC. This codes for CSARDVGLAGNEYAKNIQYF. This chain connects TRBV20-1 to TRBJ2-4, with TRBD2 matching 13 bases. This CDR3 is 20 amino acids long. Germline V lookup: CDR1 DFQATT, CDR2 SNEGSKA (reference sequence). V shed 0 bases and J 1 base; nucleotides not matched to a gene: 12.

This clonotype was recorded a few times. The chain joins TRBV6-2 or TRBV6-3 to TRBJ2-2, with a tentative D call TRBD1 (5 bases). Between the trimmed V and J ends, which lost 7 bases and 0 bases, there was a span of 15 bases. Germline CDR1 MNHEY, CDR2 SVGEGT. The CDR3 loop spans 16 amino acids. CDR3 bases: TGTGCCAGCACCCCCCGGACAATCTCGAACACCGGGGAGCTGTTTTTT. Protein sequence: CASTPRTISNTGELFF.

This sequence joins TRBV5-4 and TRBJ2-1; D may be TRBD2 (7 bases). The V end lost 4 bases, the J end lost 0 bases, and 14 bases lay between the germline ends. Germline-derived CDR1 and CDR2 are SGHNT and YYREEE (reference sequence). The CDR3 contains 16 residues. The DNA for the CDR3 is TGTGCCAGCAGCCGGGGGGCGGGCGGCTCCTACAATGAGCAGTTCTTC. As protein: CASSRGAGGSYNEQFF.

This clonotype has only a few counts. The chain joins TRBV29-1 to TRBJ2-5, with 7 positions matching TRBD1. The germline gives CDR1 SQVTM, CDR2 ANQGSEA. The junction had 10 bases not matched to a gene; V was cut back by 4 bases and J by 2 bases. The CDR3 runs 15 residues. CDR3: CSVGLVPGQQETQYF. The CDR3 DNA reads as TGCAGCGTTGGGTTGGTACCGGGACAGCAAGAGACCCAGTACTTC.

The CDR3 here is CSASRGARDTQYF. DNA of the CDR3: TGCAGTGCTAGTCGGGGGGCTAGAGATACGCAGTATTTT. The chain links TRBV20-1 to TRBJ2-3; D might be TRBD2 (7 bases). Trimming removed 3 bases from V and 5 bases from J, with 12 bases in between. CDR3 length: 13 amino acids. The germline V gene has CDR1 DFQATT and CDR2 SNEGSKA (reference sequence).

V and J are TRBV9 and TRBJ1-1, with D possibly matching TRBD1 (5 bases). Per germline, CDR1 SGDLS and CDR2 YYNGEE. There are 14 residues in the CDR3. V lost 4 bases, J lost 4 bases, and 14 bases lay in between. CDR3 coding DNA: TGTGCCAGCAGCCTGGGGGTCGGAGGCACTGAAGCTTTCTTT. This sequence encodes CASSLGVGGTEAFF. The full variable domain, with the rest looked up from reference TRBV9 and TRBJ1-1, is DSGVTQTPKHLITATGQRVTLRCSPRSGDLSVYWYQQSLDQGLQFLIQYYNGEERAKGNILERFSAQQFPDLHSELNLSSLELGDSALYFCASSLGVGGTEAFFGQGTRLTVV.

This chain connects TRBV9 to TRBJ2-5, with D possibly called TRBD1 or TRBD2 (5 bases each). CDR1 SGDLS and CDR2 YYNGEE come from the germline V gene. Trimming shortened V by 0 bases and J by 4 bases, and 13 bases separated the two germline ends. CDR3 length: 15 amino acids. Here the CDR3 DNA reads TGTGCCAGCAGCGTAGGAGGGGCGGGTCGAGAGACCCAGTACTTC. It codes for CASSVGGAGRETQYF.

This clonotype came up a few times. The chain joins TRBV15 to TRBJ2-7; 11 nucleotides line up with TRBD2. The germline CDR1 and CDR2 sequences are LNHNV and YYDKDF (reference sequence). V lost 3 bases to trimming and J lost 3 bases; unmatched junction nucleotides: 7. The CDR3 has 16 residues. The CDR3 protein is CATSSSSGRGIYEQYF. In nucleotides, the CDR3 is TGTGCCACCAGCAGCAGTAGCGGGAGGGGGATCTACGAGCAGTACTTC.